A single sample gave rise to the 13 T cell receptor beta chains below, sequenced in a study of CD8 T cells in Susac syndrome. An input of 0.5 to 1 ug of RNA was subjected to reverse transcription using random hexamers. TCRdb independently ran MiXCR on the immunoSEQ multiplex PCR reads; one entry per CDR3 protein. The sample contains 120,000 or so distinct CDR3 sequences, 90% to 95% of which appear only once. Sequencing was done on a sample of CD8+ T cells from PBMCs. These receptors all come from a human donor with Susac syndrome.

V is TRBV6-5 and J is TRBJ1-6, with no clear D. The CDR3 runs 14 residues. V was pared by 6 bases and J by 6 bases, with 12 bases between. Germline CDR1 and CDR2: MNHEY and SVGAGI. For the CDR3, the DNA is TGTGCCAGCAGCGCTGACAATTTTAATTCACCCCTCCACTTT. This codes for CASSADNFNSPLHF.

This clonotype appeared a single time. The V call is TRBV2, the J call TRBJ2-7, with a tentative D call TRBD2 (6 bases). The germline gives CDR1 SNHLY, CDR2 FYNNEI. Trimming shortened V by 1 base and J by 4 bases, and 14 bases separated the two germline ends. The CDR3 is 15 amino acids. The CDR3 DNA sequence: TGTGCCAGCAGTGAAGGGGACTTGAGAGAATACGAGCAGTACTTC. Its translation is CASSEGDLREYEQYF.

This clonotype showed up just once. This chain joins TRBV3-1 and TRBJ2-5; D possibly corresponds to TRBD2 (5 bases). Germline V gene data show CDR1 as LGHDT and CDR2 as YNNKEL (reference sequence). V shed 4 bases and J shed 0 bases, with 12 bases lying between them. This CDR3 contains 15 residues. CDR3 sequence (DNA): TGTGCCAGCAGCCCGGAGGTAGGGAACCAAGAGACCCAGTACTTC. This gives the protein CASSPEVGNQETQYF.

CDR3 residues: CASSADSPTEAFF. CDR3 nucleotide sequence: TGTGCCAGCTCAGCGGACAGTCCCACTGAAGCTTTCTTT. The chain carries TRBV18 and TRBJ1-1; D is perhaps TRBD1 (6 bases). Trimming pared 5 bases from V and 4 bases from J, leaving 11 bases between. CDR1 and CDR2 from the germline V gene are KGHSH and LQKENI. CDR3 length equals 13 residues.

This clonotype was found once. CDR3 nucleotides: TGTGCCACCGCCTATGCCGGGGAGCTGTTTTTT. Protein product: CATAYAGELFF. V is TRBV19 and J is TRBJ2-2, with D uncertain. This CDR3 contains 11 residues. Trimming removed 10 bases at V and 6 bases at J, with 9 bases between. CDR1 LNHDA and CDR2 SQIVND come from the germline V gene (reference sequence).

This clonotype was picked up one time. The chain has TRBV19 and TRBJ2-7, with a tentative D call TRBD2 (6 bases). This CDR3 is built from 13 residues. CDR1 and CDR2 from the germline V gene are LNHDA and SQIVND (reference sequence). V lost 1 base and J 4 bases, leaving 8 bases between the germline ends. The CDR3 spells CASSIGAGYEQYF. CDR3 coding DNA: TGTGCCAGTAGTATAGGGGCGGGATACGAGCAGTACTTC.

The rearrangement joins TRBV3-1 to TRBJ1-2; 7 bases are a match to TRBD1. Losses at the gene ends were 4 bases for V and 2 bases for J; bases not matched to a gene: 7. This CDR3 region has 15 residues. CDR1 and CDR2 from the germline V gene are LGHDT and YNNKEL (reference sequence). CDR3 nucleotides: TGTGCCAGCAGCCCGACGGGACAGCCGAACTATGGCTACACCTTC. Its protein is CASSPTGQPNYGYTF.

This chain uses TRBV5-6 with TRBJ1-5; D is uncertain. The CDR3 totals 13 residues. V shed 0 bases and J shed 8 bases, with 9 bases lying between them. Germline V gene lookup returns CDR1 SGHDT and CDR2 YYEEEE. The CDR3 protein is CASSLAGLEPQHF. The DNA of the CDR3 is TGTGCCAGCAGCTTGGCCGGATTGGAGCCCCAGCATTTT.

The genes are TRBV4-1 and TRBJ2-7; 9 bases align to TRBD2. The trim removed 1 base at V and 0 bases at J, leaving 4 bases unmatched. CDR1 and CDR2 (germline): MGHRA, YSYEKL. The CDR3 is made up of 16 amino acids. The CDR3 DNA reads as TGCGCCAGCAGCCAAGGATCTAGCGGGGACTCCTACGAGCAGTACTTC. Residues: CASSQGSSGDSYEQYF.

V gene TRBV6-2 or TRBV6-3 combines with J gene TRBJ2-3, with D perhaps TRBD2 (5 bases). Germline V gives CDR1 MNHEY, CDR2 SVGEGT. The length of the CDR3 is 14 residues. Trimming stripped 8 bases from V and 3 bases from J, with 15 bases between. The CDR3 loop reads CASRTYTTTDTQYF. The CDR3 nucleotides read TGTGCCAGCCGGACTTATACCACAACAGATACGCAGTATTTT.

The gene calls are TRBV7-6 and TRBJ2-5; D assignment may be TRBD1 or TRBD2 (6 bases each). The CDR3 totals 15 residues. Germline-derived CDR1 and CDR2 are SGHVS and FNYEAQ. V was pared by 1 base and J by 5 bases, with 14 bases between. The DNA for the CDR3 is TGTGCCAGCAGCTTAGGGCCGGGGGCGAGGGAGACCCAGTACTTC. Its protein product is CASSLGPGARETQYF.

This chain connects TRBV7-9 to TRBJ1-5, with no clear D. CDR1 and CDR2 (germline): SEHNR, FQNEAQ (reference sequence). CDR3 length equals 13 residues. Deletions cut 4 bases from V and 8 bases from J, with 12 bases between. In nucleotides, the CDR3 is TGTGCCAGCAGCTCACATAACGGGGAGCCCCAGCATTTT. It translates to CASSSHNGEPQHF.

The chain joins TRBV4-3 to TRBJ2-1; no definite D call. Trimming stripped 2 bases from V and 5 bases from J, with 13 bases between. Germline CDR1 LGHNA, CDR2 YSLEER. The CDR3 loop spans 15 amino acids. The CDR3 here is CASSQWSRGHNEQFF. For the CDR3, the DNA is TGCGCCAGCAGCCAATGGTCCCGAGGACACAATGAGCAGTTCTTC.